The rows below give T cell receptor beta chains drawn from one sample of a study of cytomegalovirus exposure and HLA in healthy donors. Only in-frame clones appear in the TCRdb table, and some are missing; sequencing was by immunoSEQ multiplex PCR. The data hold hundreds of thousands of clones, with 75% to 80% observed a single time. Sequencing used PBMCs. Source of these receptors: a male donor in good health and CMV-seronegative. CDR3s include the opening cysteine and the closing phenylalanine or tryptophan. The D gene is left open where the match is weak. Clone size is shown for a subset of rows, as once, few, many or a class of expanded clone.

v_gene	abundance	d_gene	j_gene	CDR3nt	CDR3aa
TRBV15	-	-	TRBJ2-5	TGTGCCACCAGCAGAGCACGCGGGGAAACGCAGACCCAGTACTTC	CATSRARGETQTQYF
TRBV7-2	few	-	TRBJ1-4	TGTGCCAGCAGCCCACAGGGAATCGCAACTAATGAAAAACTGTTTTTT	CASSPQGIATNEKLFF
TRBV13	once	-	TRBJ2-7	TGTGCCAGCAGCTCTTTGGGGGCGTCCTACGAGCAGTACTTC	CASSSLGASYEQYF
TRBV5-6	-	-	TRBJ2-6	TGTGCCAGCAGCTTGTCAGGGGCCAACGTCCTGACTTTC	CASSLSGANVLTF
TRBV7-2	-	TRBD1	TRBJ2-5	TGTGCCAGCAGCTTACCCTCGGGACAGGGGGCAGAGACCCAGTACTTC	CASSLPSGQGAETQYF
TRBV6-5	few	-	TRBJ1-2	TGTGCCAGCAGTTACGGGGCAGGGGACTATGGCTACACCTTC	CASSYGAGDYGYTF
TRBV27	-	TRBD2	TRBJ2-5	TGTGCCAGCAGTCCCTTACTAGCGGGTAAAGAGACCCAGTACTTC	CASSPLLAGKETQYF
TRBV6-6	-	-	TRBJ1-5	TGTGCCAGCAGTCCCCGCGGGGGCAATCAGCCCCAGCATTTT	CASSPRGGNQPQHF
TRBV28	-	TRBD2	TRBJ2-7	TGTGCCAGCAGCCCCCCTGGGACTAGCGGGTCCTACGAGCAGTACTTC	CASSPPGTSGSYEQYF
TRBV9	-	-	TRBJ1-2	TGTGCCAGCAGCGTAGAGAGGGGGGGTGGCTATGGCTACACCTTC	CASSVERGGGYGYTF
TRBV9	-	TRBD2	TRBJ2-3	TGTGCCAGCAGCTCCGGGACTAGCGGGAGCACAGATACGCAGTATTTT	CASSSGTSGSTDTQYF
TRBV9	once	TRBD2	TRBJ2-5	TGTGCCAGCAGCGTAGGGACTAGCCAAGAGACCCAGTACTTC	CASSVGTSQETQYF
TRBV19	-	-	TRBJ1-1	TGTGCCAGTAGAGGACAGCGTTTTGCTTTCTTT	CASRGQRFAFF
TRBV4-2	once	TRBD2	TRBJ2-7	TGTGCCAGCAACGATAATGCGGCGGGGGAACCCTACGAGCAGTACTTC	CASNDNAAGEPYEQYF
TRBV5-6	-	TRBD1	TRBJ1-1	TGTGCCAGCAGCTTTCGACAGGGACTTTCTGAAGCTTTCTTT	CASSFRQGLSEAFF
TRBV7-8	-	-	TRBJ2-1	TGTGCCAGCAGCTCCTTTTGGGGAGCGGACTACAATGAGCAGTTCTTC	CASSSFWGADYNEQFF
TRBV30	-	TRBD1	TRBJ2-7	TGTGCCTGGGCGACAGGGGGGCACGAGCAGTACTTC	CAWATGGHEQYF
TRBV5-1	-	TRBD2	TRBJ2-3	TGCGCCAGCAGCTCCGGACTAGTCCCCTTGCGAGATACGCAGTATTTT	CASSSGLVPLRDTQYF
TRBV7-2	-	TRBD2	TRBJ2-2	TGTGCCAGCAGCTTAGAGGCGCGGGAGAAGGACGGGGAGCTGTTTTTT	CASSLEAREKDGELFF
TRBV5-6	-	TRBD1	TRBJ1-2	TGTGCCAGCAGCCAACAGGGGGCGCCGGAATATGGCTACACCTTC	CASSQQGAPEYGYTF
TRBV19	-	TRBD2	TRBJ2-2	TGTGCCAGTAGTATTGGGAGCGGGGGGATCACCGGGGAGCTGTCTTTT	CASSIGSGGITGELSF
TRBV11-3	once	-	TRBJ2-5	TGTGCCAGCAGCGTTAGCGTGCAAGAGACCCAGTACTTC	CASSVSVQETQYF
TRBV7-2	-	TRBD1	TRBJ2-3	TGTGCCAGCAGCCACACAGGGGGGGATACGCAGTATTTT	CASSHTGGDTQYF
TRBV19	-	-	TRBJ1-4	TGTGCCAGTAGCTTCGCCGGGGGTTCCATCAGGGAAAAACTGTTTTTT	CASSFAGGSIREKLFF
TRBV5-5	-	TRBD1	TRBJ1-4	TGTGCCAGCAGCTTAGATGGGACAGGGAATGAAAAACTGTTTTTT	CASSLDGTGNEKLFF
TRBV19	-	-	TRBJ1-1	TGTGCCAGTAGTACCGGAGGACACACTGAAGCTTTCTTT	CASSTGGHTEAFF
TRBV6-5	-	TRBD2	TRBJ2-5	TGTGCCAGCAGTTACCAGCGGGAGGGGGCGGAGACCCAGTACTTC	CASSYQREGAETQYF
TRBV7-2	-	TRBD1	TRBJ2-2	TGTGCCAGCAGCTTTACAGGGGTAGGCGGGGAGCTGTTTTTT	CASSFTGVGGELFF
TRBV27	-	TRBD1	TRBJ1-2	TGTGCCAGCAGTCCAATGGGACAGGGTTCGTACTATGGCTACACCTTC	CASSPMGQGSYYGYTF
TRBV5-1	-	-	TRBJ2-5	TGCGCCAGCAGCTTGGTGACAGGTCGGGAACAGTACTTC	CASSLVTGREQYF
TRBV28	-	TRBD1	TRBJ1-5	TGTGCCAGCAGTTTATTGGGGACAGGGCTTCGAGAACAGCCCCAGCATTTT	CASSLLGTGLREQPQHF
TRBV6-4	-	-	TRBJ1-1	TGTGCCAGCAGTGACTCGACAGAGAACACTGAAGCTTTCTTT	CASSDSTENTEAFF
TRBV9	-	-	TRBJ2-3	TGTGCCAGCAGCCAGACTAGTTTAGTAGATACGCAGTATTTT	CASSQTSLVDTQYF
TRBV9	-	TRBD2	TRBJ2-7	TGTGCCAGCAGCGTAGCTGGGGTGGGGCTAGCGGGAGGGACAGACGAGCAGTACTTC	CASSVAGVGLAGGTDEQYF
TRBV7-8	-	-	TRBJ1-5	TGTGCCAGCAGCTACACAGGGCCGAGCAATCAGCCCCAGCATTTT	CASSYTGPSNQPQHF